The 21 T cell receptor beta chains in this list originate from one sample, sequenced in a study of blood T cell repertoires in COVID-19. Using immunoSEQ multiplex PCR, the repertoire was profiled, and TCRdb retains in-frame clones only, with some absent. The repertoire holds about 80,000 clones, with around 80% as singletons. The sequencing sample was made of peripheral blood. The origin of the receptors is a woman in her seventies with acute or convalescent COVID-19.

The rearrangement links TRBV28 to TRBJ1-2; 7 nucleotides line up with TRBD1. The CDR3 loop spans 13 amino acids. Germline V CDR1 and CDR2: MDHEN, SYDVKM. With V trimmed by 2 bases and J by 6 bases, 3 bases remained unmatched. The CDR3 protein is CASSLDRVDGYTF. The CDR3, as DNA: TGTGCCAGCAGTTTAGACAGGGTTGATGGCTACACCTTC.

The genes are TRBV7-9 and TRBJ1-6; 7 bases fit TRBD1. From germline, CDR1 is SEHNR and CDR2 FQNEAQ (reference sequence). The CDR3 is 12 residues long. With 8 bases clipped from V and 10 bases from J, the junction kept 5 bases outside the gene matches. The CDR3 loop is CASGRQGSPLHF. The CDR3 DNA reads TGTGCCAGCGGCCGACAGGGCTCACCCCTCCACTTT.

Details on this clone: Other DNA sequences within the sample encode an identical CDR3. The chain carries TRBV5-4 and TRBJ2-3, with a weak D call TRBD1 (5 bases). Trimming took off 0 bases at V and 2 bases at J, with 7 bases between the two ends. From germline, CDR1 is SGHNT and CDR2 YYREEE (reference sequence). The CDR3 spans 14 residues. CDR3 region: CASSLGQNTDTQYF. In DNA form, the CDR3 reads TGTGCCAGCAGCTTGGGACAGAACACAGATACGCAGTATTTT. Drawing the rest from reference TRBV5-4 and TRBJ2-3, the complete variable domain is ETGVTQSPTHLIKTRGQQVTLRCSSQSGHNTVSWYQQALGQGPQFIFQYYREEENGRGNFPPRFSGLQFPNYSSELNVNALELDDSALYLCASSLGQNTDTQYFGPGTRLTVL.

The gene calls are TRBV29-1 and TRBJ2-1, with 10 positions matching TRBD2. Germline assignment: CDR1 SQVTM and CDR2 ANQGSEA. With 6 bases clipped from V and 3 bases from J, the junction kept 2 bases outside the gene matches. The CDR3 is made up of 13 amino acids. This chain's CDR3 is CSVTSGNYNEQFF. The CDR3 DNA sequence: TGCAGCGTCACTAGCGGGAACTACAATGAGCAGTTCTTC.

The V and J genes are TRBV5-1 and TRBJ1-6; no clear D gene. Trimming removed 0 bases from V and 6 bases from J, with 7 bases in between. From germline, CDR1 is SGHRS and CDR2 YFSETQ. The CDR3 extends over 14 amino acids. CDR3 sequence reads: CASSLAGSNSPLHF. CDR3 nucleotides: TGCGCCAGCAGCTTGGCGGGGAGTAATTCACCCCTCCACTTT. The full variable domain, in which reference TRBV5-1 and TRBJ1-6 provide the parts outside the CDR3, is KAGVTQTPRYLIKTRGQQVTLSCSPISGHRSVSWYQQTPGQGLQFLFEYFSETQRNKGNFPGRFSGRQFSNSRSEMNVSTLELGDSALYLCASSLAGSNSPLHFGNGTRLTVT.

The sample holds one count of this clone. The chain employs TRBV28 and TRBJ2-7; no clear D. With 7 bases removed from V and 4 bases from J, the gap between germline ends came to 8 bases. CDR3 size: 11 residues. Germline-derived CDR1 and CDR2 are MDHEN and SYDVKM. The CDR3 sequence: CASTSKYEQYF. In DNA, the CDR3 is TGTGCCAGCACTTCTAAGTACGAGCAGTACTTC.

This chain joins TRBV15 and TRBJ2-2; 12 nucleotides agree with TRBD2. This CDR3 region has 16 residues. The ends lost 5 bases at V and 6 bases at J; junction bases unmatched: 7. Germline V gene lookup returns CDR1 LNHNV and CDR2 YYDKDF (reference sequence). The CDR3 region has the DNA TGTGCCACCAGCGGGTTCCTAGCGGGAGGGCCCGGGGAGCTGTTTTTT. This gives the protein CATSGFLAGGPGELFF.

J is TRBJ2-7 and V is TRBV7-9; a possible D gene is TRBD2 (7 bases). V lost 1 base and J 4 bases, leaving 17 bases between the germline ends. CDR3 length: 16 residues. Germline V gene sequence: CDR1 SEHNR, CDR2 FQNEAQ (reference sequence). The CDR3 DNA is TGTGCCAGCAGCTTAGTTCGGGGGGCCAAGGCGTACGAGCAGTACTTC. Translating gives CASSLVRGAKAYEQYF.

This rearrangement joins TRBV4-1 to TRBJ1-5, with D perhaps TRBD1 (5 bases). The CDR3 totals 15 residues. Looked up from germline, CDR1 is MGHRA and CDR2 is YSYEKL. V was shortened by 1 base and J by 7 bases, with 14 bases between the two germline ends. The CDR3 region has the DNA TGCGCCAGCAGCCAAGTTAACAGGTTAGACCAGCCCCAGCATTTT. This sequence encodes CASSQVNRLDQPQHF.

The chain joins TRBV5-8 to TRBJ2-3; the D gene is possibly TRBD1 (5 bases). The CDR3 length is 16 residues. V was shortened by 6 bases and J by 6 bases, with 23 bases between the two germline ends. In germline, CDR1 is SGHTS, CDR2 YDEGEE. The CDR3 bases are TGTGCCAGCATCAAGGGCGACAGTCGGTTTTTGGATACGCAGTATTTT. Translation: CASIKGDSRFLDTQYF.

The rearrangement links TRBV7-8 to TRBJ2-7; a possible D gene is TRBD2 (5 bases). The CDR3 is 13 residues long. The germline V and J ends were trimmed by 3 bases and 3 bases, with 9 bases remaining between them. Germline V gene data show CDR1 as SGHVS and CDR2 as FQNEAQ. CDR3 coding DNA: TGTGCCAGCAGCTTCGGGGAATTCTACGAGCAGTACTTC. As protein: CASSFGEFYEQYF. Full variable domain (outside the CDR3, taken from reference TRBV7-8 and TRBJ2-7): GAGVSQSPRYKVAKRGQDVALRCDPISGHVSLFWYQQALGQGPEFLTYFQNEAQLDKSGLPSDRFFAERPEGSVSTLKIQRTQQEDSAVYLCASSFGEFYEQYFGPGTRLTVT.

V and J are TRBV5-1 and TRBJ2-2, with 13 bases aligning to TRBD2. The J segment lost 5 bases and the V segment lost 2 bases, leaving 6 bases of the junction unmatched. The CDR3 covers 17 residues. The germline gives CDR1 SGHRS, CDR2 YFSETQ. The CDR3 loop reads CASSFAGGLAGTGELFF. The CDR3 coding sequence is TGCGCCAGCAGCTTCGCCGGGGGACTAGCGGGGACCGGGGAGCTGTTTTTT. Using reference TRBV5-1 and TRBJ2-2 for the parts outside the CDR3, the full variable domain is KAGVTQTPRYLIKTRGQQVTLSCSPISGHRSVSWYQQTPGQGLQFLFEYFSETQRNKGNFPGRFSGRQFSNSRSEMNVSTLELGDSALYLCASSFAGGLAGTGELFFGEGSRLTVL.

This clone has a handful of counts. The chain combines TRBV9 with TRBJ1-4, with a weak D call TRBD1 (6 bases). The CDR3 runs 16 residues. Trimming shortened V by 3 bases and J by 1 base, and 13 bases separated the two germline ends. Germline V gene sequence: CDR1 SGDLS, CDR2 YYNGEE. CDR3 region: CASSARPTGTNEKLFF. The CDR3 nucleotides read TGTGCCAGCAGCGCCCGCCCGACAGGAACTAATGAAAAACTGTTTTTT.

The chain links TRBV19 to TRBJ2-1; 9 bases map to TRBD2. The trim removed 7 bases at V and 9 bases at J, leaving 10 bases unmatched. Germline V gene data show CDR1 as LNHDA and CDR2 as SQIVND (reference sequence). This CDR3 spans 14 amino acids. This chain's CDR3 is CASNPLAGGSEQFF. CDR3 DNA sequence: TGTGCCAGTAATCCCCTGGCGGGAGGGTCTGAGCAGTTCTTC.

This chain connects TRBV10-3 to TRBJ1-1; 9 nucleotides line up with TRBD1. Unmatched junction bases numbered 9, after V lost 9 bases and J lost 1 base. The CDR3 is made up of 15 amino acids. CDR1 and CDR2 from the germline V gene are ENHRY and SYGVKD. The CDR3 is CAMRKTGGENTEAFF. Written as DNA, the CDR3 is TGTGCCATGAGAAAAACAGGGGGCGAGAACACTGAAGCTTTCTTT.

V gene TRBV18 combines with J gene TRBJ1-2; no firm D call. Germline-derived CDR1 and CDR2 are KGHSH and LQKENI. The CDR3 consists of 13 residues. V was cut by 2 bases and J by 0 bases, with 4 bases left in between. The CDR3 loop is CASSPDSNYGYTF. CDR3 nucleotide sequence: TGTGCCAGCTCACCAGACTCTAACTATGGCTACACCTTC.

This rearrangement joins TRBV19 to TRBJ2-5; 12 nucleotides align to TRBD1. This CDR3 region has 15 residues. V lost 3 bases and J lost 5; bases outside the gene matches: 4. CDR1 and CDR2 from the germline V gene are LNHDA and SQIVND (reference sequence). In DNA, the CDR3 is TGTGCCAGTAGTATGGGACAGGGGGCGGGGGAGACCCAGTACTTC. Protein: CASSMGQGAGETQYF. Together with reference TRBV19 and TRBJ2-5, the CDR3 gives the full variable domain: DGGITQSPKYLFRKEGQNVTLSCEQNLNHDAMYWYRQDPGQGLRLIYYSQIVNDFQKGDIAEGYSVSREKKESFPLTVTSAQKNPTAFYLCASSMGQGAGETQYFGPGTRLLVL.

CDR3 bases: TGCGCCAGCAGCGTGGGACAGTTGAACACTGAAGCTTTCTTT. Translated: CASSVGQLNTEAFF. V usage is TRBV5-1 and J usage is TRBJ1-1; 7 bases agree with TRBD1. V shed 4 bases and J 0 bases; nucleotides not matched to a gene: 3. This CDR3 has 14 amino acids. The germline V gene has CDR1 SGHRS and CDR2 YFSETQ.

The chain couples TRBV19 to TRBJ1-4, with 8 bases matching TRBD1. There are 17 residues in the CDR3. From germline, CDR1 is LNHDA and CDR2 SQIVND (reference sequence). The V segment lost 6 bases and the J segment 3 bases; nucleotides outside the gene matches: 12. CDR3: CASRQTTTGAANEKLFF. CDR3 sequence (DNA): TGTGCCAGTAGGCAAACGACGACAGGGGCGGCTAATGAAAAACTGTTTTTT.

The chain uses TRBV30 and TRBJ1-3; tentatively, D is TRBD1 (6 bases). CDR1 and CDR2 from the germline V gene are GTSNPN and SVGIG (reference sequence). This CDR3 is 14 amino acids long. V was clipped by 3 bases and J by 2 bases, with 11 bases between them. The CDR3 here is CAWRPGTTGNTIYF. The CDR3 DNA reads TGTGCCTGGAGACCCGGGACAACTGGAAACACCATATATTTT.

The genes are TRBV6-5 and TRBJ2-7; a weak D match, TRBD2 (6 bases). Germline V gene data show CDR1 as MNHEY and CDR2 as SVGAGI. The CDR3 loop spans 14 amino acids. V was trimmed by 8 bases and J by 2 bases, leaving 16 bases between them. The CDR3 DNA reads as TGTGCCAGCGGGGGGACCCAGGGCACCTACGAGCAGTACTTC. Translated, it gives CASGGTQGTYEQYF.